These 21 T cell receptor beta chains share one sample of origin, sequenced in a study of Ad26.COV2.S vaccination and SARS-CoV-2 variants. The method was immunoSEQ multiplex PCR; TCRdb's version includes in-frame clones alone and lacks a portion of them. This sample has about 410,000 clones; around nine tenths occur once, and the top ten carry about 3.6%. The treatment denotes: some 20 received Ad26.COV2.S at low or high dose, single or two shots; about 5 received placebo; per-sample allocation not given. Specimen acquisition occurred on day 63 following the initial vaccine or placebo injection. The starting material was peripheral blood, obtained in a trial of Ad26.COV2.S vaccine versus placebo. These receptor sequences come from a person aged 18-65 years who received the Ad26.COV2.S COVID-19 vaccine or a placebo.

As DNA, the CDR3 is TGTGCCAGCAGCACAGCGGGAGGGGGAAACACCGGGGAGCTGTTTTTT. Residues: CASSTAGGGNTGELFF. The chain employs TRBV7-2 and TRBJ2-2, with 10 bases identical to TRBD2. Trimming at V came to 5 bases and at J to 2 bases, leaving 5 bases not matched to a gene. CDR1 is SGHTA, CDR2 FQGNSA, per germline. This CDR3 spans 16 amino acids.

The chain employs TRBV2 and TRBJ1-2; D perhaps matches TRBD1 (6 bases). Germline CDR1 SNHLY, CDR2 FYNNEI. Trimming stripped 5 bases from V and 6 bases from J, with 10 bases between. The CDR3 runs to 12 residues. CDR3 coding DNA: TGTGCCAGCAGTCAACAGGGTGATGGCTACACCTTC. Its translation: CASSQQGDGYTF.

The chain recombines TRBV3-1 (or the pseudogene TRBV3-2) with TRBJ1-1; D remains ambiguous. V shed 2 bases and J shed 4 bases, with 8 bases lying between them. The CDR3 covers 13 residues. CDR1 LGHDT and CDR2 YNNKEL come from the germline V gene (reference sequence). The CDR3 spells CASSQTTVTEAFF. Here the CDR3 DNA reads TGTGCCAGCAGCCAAACGACGGTCACTGAAGCTTTCTTT.

The chain is built from TRBV5-6 and TRBJ2-2; the D gene is possibly TRBD2 (5 bases). The CDR3 is made up of 12 amino acids. From germline, CDR1 is SGHDT and CDR2 YYEEEE. V gave up 7 bases and J gave up 5 bases, with 9 bases separating them. The CDR3 is CASGGSTGELFF. Written as DNA, the CDR3 is TGTGCCAGCGGAGGATCGACCGGGGAGCTGTTTTTT.

Here the CDR3 DNA reads TGTGCCAGCAGCCCCGGACAGGCAGAGGGGGAAAAACTGTTTTTT. Encoded protein: CASSPGQAEGEKLFF. The chain is built from TRBV9 and TRBJ1-4; 7 bases are shared with TRBD1. Unmatched junction bases numbered 11, after V lost 4 bases and J lost 8 bases. This CDR3 spans 15 amino acids. Germline assignment: CDR1 SGDLS and CDR2 YYNGEE.

The chain employs TRBV18 and TRBJ1-2; 7 bases are a match to TRBD1. Germline loops: CDR1 KGHSH, CDR2 LQKENI. Trimming removed 6 bases from V and 4 bases from J; junction bases left unmatched: 17. The CDR3 runs to 17 residues. The CDR3 here is CASSPSGTAWGGYGYTF. In DNA, the CDR3 is TGTGCCAGCTCTCCTTCCGGGACAGCGTGGGGCGGCTATGGCTACACCTTC.

This clone was counted once. The chain links TRBV9 to TRBJ2-1; tentatively, D is TRBD1 (5 bases). The CDR3 is made up of 11 amino acids. The germline V gene has CDR1 SGDLS and CDR2 YYNGEE. V lost 0 bases and J lost 10, with 5 bases in between. The CDR3 DNA reads TGTGCCAGCAGCGTAGGGGGCGAGCAGTTCTTC. Translated, it gives CASSVGGEQFF.

The chain employs TRBV30 and TRBJ2-1; TRBD1 is a possible D gene (6 bases). V lost 2 bases and J lost 8, with 10 bases in between. The germline gives CDR1 GTSNPN, CDR2 SVGIG (reference sequence). The CDR3 runs to 12 residues. CDR3 amino acids: CAWSPQGYEQFF. The CDR3 region has the DNA TGTGCCTGGAGTCCCCAGGGGTATGAGCAGTTCTTC.

This clone was recorded only once. This chain uses TRBV4-1 with TRBJ2-7; D remains unclear. Germline-derived CDR1 and CDR2 are MGHRA and YSYEKL. Trimming took 3 bases from V and 2 from J, leaving 8 bases between them. This CDR3 region has 13 residues. The CDR3 loop reads CASSQGSAYEQYF. The CDR3 region has the DNA TGCGCCAGCAGCCAGGGATCCGCCTACGAGCAGTACTTC.

This chain connects TRBV3-1 (or the pseudogene TRBV3-2) to TRBJ1-6; D remains ambiguous. This CDR3 spans 15 amino acids. Trimming left V 4 bases short and J 3 bases short, with 10 bases between. Per germline, CDR1 LGHDT and CDR2 YNNKEL (reference sequence). CDR3: CASSPQGSYNSPLHF. The CDR3 nucleotides read TGTGCCAGCAGCCCGCAAGGCAGCTATAATTCACCCCTCCACTTT.

This clone occurred once. The CDR3 loop is CASSPGGEAFF. CDR3 DNA sequence: TGTGCCAGCAGCCCCGGTGGAGAAGCTTTCTTT. The chain employs TRBV27 and TRBJ1-1, with D hard to call. Germline loops: CDR1 MNHEY, CDR2 SMNVEV (reference sequence). Trimming took 6 bases from V and 8 from J, leaving 10 bases between them. The CDR3 loop spans 11 amino acids.

This clone has just one count. The chain has TRBV4-1 and TRBJ1-4, with TRBD1 matching 9 bases. Per the germline V gene, CDR1 is MGHRA and CDR2 is YSYEKL. The junction had 20 bases not matched to a gene; V was cut back by 5 bases and J by 7 bases. CDR3 length: 19 amino acids. CDR3 loop: CASSKTGTGTQRALEKLFF. In DNA form, the CDR3 reads TGCGCCAGCAGCAAAACCGGGACAGGGACCCAACGGGCTCTTGAAAAACTGTTTTTT.

This chain connects TRBV5-4 to TRBJ1-2; 8 bases align to TRBD1. Germline V lookup: CDR1 SGHNT, CDR2 YYREEE (reference sequence). CDR3 length: 14 amino acids. V trimming: 4 bases; J trimming: 3 bases; junction bases outside the gene matches: 5. CDR3 DNA: TGTGCCAGCAGCGTGGACAGGGAGGACTATGGCTACACCTTC. It yields the protein CASSVDREDYGYTF. The variable domain in full, with the rest retrieved from reference TRBV5-4 and TRBJ1-2, is ETGVTQSPTHLIKTRGQQVTLRCSSQSGHNTVSWYQQALGQGPQFIFQYYREEENGRGNFPPRFSGLQFPNYSSELNVNALELDDSALYLCASSVDREDYGYTFGSGTRLTVV.

As concerns this clone: Within the sample, other DNA sequences also encode this same CDR3. The chain is built from TRBV10-1 and TRBJ1-1; D unclear. CDR1 and CDR2 from the germline V gene are WNHNN and SYGVQD (reference sequence). V lost 3 bases to trimming and J lost 0 bases, with 5 bases between them. The CDR3 contains 13 residues. CDR3 bases: TGCGCCAGCAGTGAAGGAATGAACACTGAAGCTTTCTTT. Its translation is CASSEGMNTEAFF.

V gene TRBV10-2 combines with J gene TRBJ2-5; D is undetermined. CDR3 length: 13 amino acids. Germline CDR1 WSHSY, CDR2 SAAADI. With 6 bases removed from V and 5 bases from J, the gap between germline ends came to 13 bases. The CDR3 region has the DNA TGCGCCAGCAGGGAGCCCGGACGTGAGACCCAGTACTTC. This encodes CASREPGRETQYF.

The rearrangement links TRBV6-1 to TRBJ2-7; 9 nucleotides line up with TRBD2. This CDR3 is 15 amino acids long. Germline V gene lookup returns CDR1 MNHNS and CDR2 SASEGT. V shed 2 bases, J shed 4 bases, and the junction held 6 bases outside the gene matches. In nucleotides, the CDR3 is TGTGCCAGCAGTGAAAGTAGCGGGGGCCTATACGAGCAGTACTTC. It is translated as CASSESSGGLYEQYF.

V gene TRBV28 combines with J gene TRBJ2-7; D tentatively reads TRBD1 or TRBD2 (5 bases each). V gave up 10 bases and J gave up 1 base, with 14 bases separating them. The CDR3 spans 13 residues. Germline V gene data show CDR1 as MDHEN and CDR2 as SYDVKM. Here the CDR3 reads CATWGLLSYEQYF. The CDR3, as DNA: TGTGCCACCTGGGGGTTGTTATCCTACGAGCAGTACTTC.

The CDR3 sequence is CASSGTSGGSYNEQFF. The CDR3 DNA follows: TGCGCCAGCAGTGGTACTAGCGGGGGCTCCTACAATGAGCAGTTCTTC. The chain couples TRBV10-2 to TRBJ2-1, with 11 bases fitting TRBD2. Germline V gene data show CDR1 as WSHSY and CDR2 as SAAADI. The CDR3 has 16 amino acids. With 4 bases clipped from V and 0 bases from J, the junction kept 2 bases outside the gene matches.

The chain recombines TRBV19 with TRBJ2-3, with 8 bases lining up with TRBD2. Per the germline V gene, CDR1 is LNHDA and CDR2 is SQIVND (reference sequence). This CDR3 has 15 amino acids. V shed 6 bases and J 1 base; nucleotides not matched to a gene: 6. Here the CDR3 reads CASSSWRGGTDTQYF. CDR3 bases: TGTGCCAGTAGCTCTTGGCGGGGGGGCACAGATACGCAGTATTTT.

The chain uses TRBV4-1 and TRBJ2-2, with D perhaps TRBD1 (5 bases). The CDR3 loop spans 14 amino acids. CDR1 is MGHRA, CDR2 YSYEKL, per germline. Deletions cut 3 bases from V and 5 bases from J, with 10 bases between. DNA of the CDR3: TGCGCCAGCAGCCACCTAGGGGTGACCGGGGAGCTGTTTTTT. It codes for CASSHLGVTGELFF.

The chain recombines TRBV14 with TRBJ1-2, with D maybe TRBD1 (6 bases). In germline, CDR1 is SGHDN, CDR2 FVKESK. V was clipped by 8 bases and J by 8 bases, with 18 bases between them. CDR3 length: 13 amino acids. CDR3 nucleotides: TGTGCCAGCGGAAGACAGGCCACAGACGGCTACACCTTC. The encoded protein is CASGRQATDGYTF. Full variable domain (rest looked up from reference TRBV14 and TRBJ1-2): EAGVTQFPSHSVIEKGQTVTLRCDPISGHDNLYWYRRVMGKEIKFLLHFVKESKQDESGMPNNRFLAERTGGTYSTLKVQPAELEDSGVYFCASGRQATDGYTFGSGTRLTVV.